The sequence of this T cell receptor beta chain was determined in a study of Tregs in tolerant kidney transplant recipients. The study's findings and limits: Tregs expanded with activated donor B cells seemed most donor-specific. Validation in larger populations is needed because few patients were studied.

Recipients received nonmyeloablative bone marrow transplants from related graft donors, with transient mixed chimerism. CD4+CD25+CD127- Tregs, CD4+CD25- non-Tregs, CD4 and CD8 cells were sorted. The repertoire was sequenced with immunoSEQ multiplex PCR; TCRdb's copy has only in-frame clones and lacks some. The data hold 55,000 to 75,000 clones, with around 87% observed a single time. In the case of this clone: Antigen: not known.

CDR1 SGHNT and CDR2 YYREEE come from the germline V gene (reference sequence). The V gene lost 4 bases and the J gene lost 1 base, with 8 bases spanning the gap. The CDR3 is 13 residues long. The clonotype comes from a human patient who received a combined kidney and bone marrow transplant. The graft donor may account for some of the T cells. The chain is built from TRBV5-4 and TRBJ2-5; maybe TRBD1 (6 bases). The source was CD4+ T cells from blood (PBMCs), collected 6 months after the transplant. The CDR3, as DNA: TGTGCCAGCAGCGTGGACAGCCAAGAGACCCAGTACTTC. Residues: CASSVDSQETQYF.